The clone carrying this T cell receptor (beta chain) has more than one count but fewer than ten. Its antigen is unidentified. This sample was included in a study of human T cells and chemical hapten exposure. Background on the study: Small differences in pooled library volume mainly drove the variation in TCR yields per sample. The study, taken as a whole, reports: DPC sensitization produced no change in TCRs with frequency above 1 in 1000.

The library tagged each cDNA molecule with unique molecular identifiers. As processed by the authors: Counts of TCRs in each sample centred on a median of about 99,000 and extended from approximately 25,000 to 650,000. TCRdb used MiXCR to reprocess the reads, holding one entry per CDR3 protein. Clone size and V and J calls follow TCRdb, not the original study. The table lists more than 100,000 distinct CDR3 sequences, over 7% of them singletons. It was from unfractionated whole blood that total RNA was extracted. V dropped 2 bases and J dropped 3; count of bases not matched to a gene: 5. The CDR3 loop spans 16 amino acids. CDR1 is ENHRY, CDR2 SYGVKD, per germline.

The J gene is TRBJ2-3, the V gene TRBV10-3; 10 bases agree with TRBD1. The specimen sequenced was whole blood. This TCR was sampled from a human donor in good health. Some clones in this sample may be carry-over from other donors' samples. The CDR3 coding sequence is TGTGCCATCAGTGAGAGTCGGACAGGGGGGACAGATACGCAGTATTTT. Protein sequence: CAISESRTGGTDTQYF.